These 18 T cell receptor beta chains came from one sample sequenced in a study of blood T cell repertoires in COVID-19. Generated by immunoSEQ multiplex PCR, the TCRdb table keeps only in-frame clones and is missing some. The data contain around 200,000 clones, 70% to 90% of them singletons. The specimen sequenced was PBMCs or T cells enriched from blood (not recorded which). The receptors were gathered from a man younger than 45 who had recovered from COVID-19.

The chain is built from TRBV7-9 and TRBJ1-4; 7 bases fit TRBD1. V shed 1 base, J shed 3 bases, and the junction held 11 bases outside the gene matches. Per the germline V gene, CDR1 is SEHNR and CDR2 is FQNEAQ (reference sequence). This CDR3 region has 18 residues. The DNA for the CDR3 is TGTGCCAGCAGCTTAGAGGGGGCAGCCAACCCCGCTAATGAAAAACTGTTTTTT. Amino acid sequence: CASSLEGAANPANEKLFF.

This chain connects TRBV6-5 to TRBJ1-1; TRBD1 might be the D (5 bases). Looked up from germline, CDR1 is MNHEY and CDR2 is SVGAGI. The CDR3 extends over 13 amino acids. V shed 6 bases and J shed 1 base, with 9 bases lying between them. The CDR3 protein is CASSRGGNTEAFF. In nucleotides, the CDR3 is TGTGCCAGCAGCCGCGGGGGGAACACTGAAGCTTTCTTT.

Here the CDR3 reads CASSQPGTGNTEAFF. CDR3 nucleotide sequence: TGCGCCAGCAGCCAACCCGGGACAGGGAACACTGAAGCTTTCTTT. V is TRBV4-1 and J is TRBJ1-1; 8 nucleotides align to TRBD1. Losses at the gene ends were 2 bases for V and 1 base for J; bases not matched to a gene: 3. Per the germline V gene, CDR1 is MGHRA and CDR2 is YSYEKL. This CDR3 contains 15 residues.

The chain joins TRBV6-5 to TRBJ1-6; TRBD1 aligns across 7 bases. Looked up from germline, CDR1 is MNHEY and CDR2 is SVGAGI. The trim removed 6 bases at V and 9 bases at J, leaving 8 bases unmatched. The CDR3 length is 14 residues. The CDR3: CASSRQGVGSPLHF. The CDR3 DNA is TGTGCCAGCAGCAGACAGGGAGTCGGTTCACCCCTCCACTTT.

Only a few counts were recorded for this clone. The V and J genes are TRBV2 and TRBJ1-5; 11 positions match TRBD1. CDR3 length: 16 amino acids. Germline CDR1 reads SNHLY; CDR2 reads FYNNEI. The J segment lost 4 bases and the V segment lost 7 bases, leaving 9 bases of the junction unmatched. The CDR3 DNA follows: TGTGCCAGCACCAGAATGGGGACAGGGGGGAATCAGCCCCAGCATTTT. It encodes CASTRMGTGGNQPQHF. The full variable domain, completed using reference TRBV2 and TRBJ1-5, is EPEVTQTPSHQVTQMGQEVILRCVPISNHLYFYWYRQILGQKVEFLVSFYNNEISEKSEIFDDQFSVERPDGSNFTLKIRSTKLEDSAMYFCASTRMGTGGNQPQHFGDGTRLSIL.

CDR3 sequence: CASSEASGGRSTQYF. The CDR3, as DNA: TGTGCCAGCAGTGAGGCTAGCGGGGGTCGGAGTACGCAGTATTTT. The rearrangement joins TRBV2 to TRBJ2-3, with 10 positions matching TRBD2. V was pared by 3 bases and J by 8 bases, with 8 bases of the junction left unmatched. The CDR3 runs to 15 residues. Germline values: CDR1 SNHLY, CDR2 FYNNEI.

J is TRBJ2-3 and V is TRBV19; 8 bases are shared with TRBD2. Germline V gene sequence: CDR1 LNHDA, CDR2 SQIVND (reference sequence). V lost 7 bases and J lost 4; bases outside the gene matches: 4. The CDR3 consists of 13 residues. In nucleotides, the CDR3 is TGTGCCAGTACCCCGGGAGGGGCAGATACGCAGTATTTT. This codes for CASTPGGADTQYF. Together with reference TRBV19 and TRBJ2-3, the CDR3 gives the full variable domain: DGGITQSPKYLFRKEGQNVTLSCEQNLNHDAMYWYRQDPGQGLRLIYYSQIVNDFQKGDIAEGYSVSREKKESFPLTVTSAQKNPTAFYLCASTPGGADTQYFGPGTRLTVL.

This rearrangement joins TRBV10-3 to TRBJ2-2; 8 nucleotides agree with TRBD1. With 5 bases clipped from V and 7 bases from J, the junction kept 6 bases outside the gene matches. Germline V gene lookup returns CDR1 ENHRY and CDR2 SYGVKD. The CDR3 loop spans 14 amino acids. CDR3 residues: CAISYRGNHGELFF. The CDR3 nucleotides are TGTGCCATCAGTTACAGGGGGAATCACGGGGAGCTGTTTTTT.

The DNA of the CDR3 is TGTGCCACCACCCCGAGCCCCGGACAGGGGGTCTTAAACTATGGCTACACCTTC. It is translated as CATTPSPGQGVLNYGYTF. This chain links TRBV24-1 with TRBJ1-2; 10 nucleotides line up with TRBD1. V gave up 8 bases and J gave up 2 bases; unmatched junction bases: 16. The CDR3 sequence is 18 residues long. Per the germline V gene, CDR1 is KGHDR and CDR2 is SFDVKD.

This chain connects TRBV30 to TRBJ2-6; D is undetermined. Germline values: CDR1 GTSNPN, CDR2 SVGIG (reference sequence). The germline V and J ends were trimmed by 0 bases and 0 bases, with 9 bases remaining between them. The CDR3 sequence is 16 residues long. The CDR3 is CAWSVDFHSGANVLTF. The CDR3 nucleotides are TGTGCCTGGAGTGTAGACTTCCACTCTGGGGCCAACGTCCTGACTTTC.

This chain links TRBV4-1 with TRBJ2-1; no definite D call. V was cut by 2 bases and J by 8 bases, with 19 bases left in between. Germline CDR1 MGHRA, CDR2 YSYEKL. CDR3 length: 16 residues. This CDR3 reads CASSQPRVAQPHEQFF. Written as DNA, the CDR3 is TGCGCCAGCAGCCAACCCCGGGTAGCTCAGCCCCATGAGCAGTTCTTC.

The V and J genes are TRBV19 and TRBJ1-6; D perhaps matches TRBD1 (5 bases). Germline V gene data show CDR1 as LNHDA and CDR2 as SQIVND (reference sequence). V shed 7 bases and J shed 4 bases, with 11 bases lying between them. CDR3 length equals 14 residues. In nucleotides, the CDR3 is TGTGCCAGTACCCCGACAGCATATAATTCACCCCTCCACTTT. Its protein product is CASTPTAYNSPLHF. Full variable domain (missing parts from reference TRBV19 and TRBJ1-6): DGGITQSPKYLFRKEGQNVTLSCEQNLNHDAMYWYRQDPGQGLRLIYYSQIVNDFQKGDIAEGYSVSREKKESFPLTVTSAQKNPTAFYLCASTPTAYNSPLHFGNGTRLTVT.

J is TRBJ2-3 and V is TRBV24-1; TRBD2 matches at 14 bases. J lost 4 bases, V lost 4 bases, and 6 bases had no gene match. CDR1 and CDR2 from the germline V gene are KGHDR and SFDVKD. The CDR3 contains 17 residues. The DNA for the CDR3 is TGTGCCACCAGTGAGGGGGCGGGACTAGCGGGAGCAGATACGCAGTATTTT. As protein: CATSEGAGLAGADTQYF.

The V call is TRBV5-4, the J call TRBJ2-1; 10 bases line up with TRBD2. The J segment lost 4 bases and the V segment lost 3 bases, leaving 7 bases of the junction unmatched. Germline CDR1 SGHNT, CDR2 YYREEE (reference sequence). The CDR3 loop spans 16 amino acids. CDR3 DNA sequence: TGTGCCAGCAGCTATAGTAGCGGGAGGCTGTACAATGAGCAGTTCTTC. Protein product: CASSYSSGRLYNEQFF.

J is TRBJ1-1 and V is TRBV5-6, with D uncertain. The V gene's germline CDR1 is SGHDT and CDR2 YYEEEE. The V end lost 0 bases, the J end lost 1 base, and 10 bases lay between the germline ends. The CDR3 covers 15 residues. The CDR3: CASSLAASGNTEAFF. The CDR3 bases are TGTGCCAGCAGCTTGGCCGCTTCAGGGAACACTGAAGCTTTCTTT. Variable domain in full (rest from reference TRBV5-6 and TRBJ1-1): DAGVTQSPTHLIKTRGQQVTLRCSPKSGHDTVSWYQQALGQGPQFIFQYYEEEERQRGNFPDRFSGHQFPNYSSELNVNALLLGDSALYLCASSLAASGNTEAFFGQGTRLTVV.

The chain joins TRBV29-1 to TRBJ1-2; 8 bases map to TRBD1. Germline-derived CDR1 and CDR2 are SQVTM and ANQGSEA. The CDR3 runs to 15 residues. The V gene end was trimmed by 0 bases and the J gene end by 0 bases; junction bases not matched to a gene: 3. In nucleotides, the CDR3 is TGCAGCGTTGAAGATCGGACAGGGACTAACTATGGCTACACCTTC. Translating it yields CSVEDRTGTNYGYTF.

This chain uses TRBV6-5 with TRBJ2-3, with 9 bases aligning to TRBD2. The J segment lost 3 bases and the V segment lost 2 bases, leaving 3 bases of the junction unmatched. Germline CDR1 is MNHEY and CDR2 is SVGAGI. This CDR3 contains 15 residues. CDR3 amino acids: CASSYRAGGTDTQYF. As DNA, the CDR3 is TGTGCCAGCAGTTACAGAGCGGGGGGTACAGATACGCAGTATTTT.

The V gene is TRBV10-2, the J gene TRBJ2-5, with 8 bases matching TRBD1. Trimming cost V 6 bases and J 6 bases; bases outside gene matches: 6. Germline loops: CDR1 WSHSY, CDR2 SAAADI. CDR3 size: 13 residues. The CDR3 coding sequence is TGCGCCAGCAGGTCAGGGGGCGCGCAGACCCAGTACTTC. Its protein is CASRSGGAQTQYF.